These T cell receptor beta chains were read from a single sample in a study of blood T cell repertoires in COVID-19. Assay: immunoSEQ multiplex PCR; the TCRdb copy retains only in-frame clones and omits some. Seen here are fewer than 180,000 clones, 87% observed once, and the top ten hold about 4.1%. The sample comprised peripheral blood. Receptors were obtained from an older woman with active or convalescent COVID-19. Both conserved end residues are part of each CDR3. Fields, in order: CDR3 DNA, CDR3 protein, J gene, D gene, clone size, V gene. A D gene is named only where the DNA matches it firmly. Where a row states a size, it is once, few, many or the class of an expanded clone; other rows omit it.

CDR3 DNA: TGTGCCAGCAGCTTATCGGGGGGCTCCTACAATGAGCAGTTCTTC
CDR3 protein: CASSLSGGSYNEQFF
J gene: TRBJ2-1
D gene: TRBD2
clone size: NA
V gene: TRBV7-3

CDR3 DNA: TGCAGCGCTCGTAGCGGGGCTTTACAAGAGACCCAGTACTTC
CDR3 protein: CSARSGALQETQYF
J gene: TRBJ2-5
D gene: TRBD2
clone size: once
V gene: TRBV29-1

CDR3 DNA: TGCGCCAGCAGCCCCCTTACTACAGGGCTCGGGGCCAACGTCCTGACTTTC
CDR3 protein: CASSPLTTGLGANVLTF
J gene: TRBJ2-6
D gene: NA
clone size: NA
V gene: TRBV4-3

CDR3 DNA: TGTGCCAGCAGTCAACAGGGGACAGGGACCTACGAGCAGTACTTC
CDR3 protein: CASSQQGTGTYEQYF
J gene: TRBJ2-7
D gene: TRBD1
clone size: NA
V gene: TRBV6-5

CDR3 DNA: TGTGCCTGGACCCGAAATCTAGAGGACTTTGCGGAGACCCAGTACTTC
CDR3 protein: CAWTRNLEDFAETQYF
J gene: TRBJ2-5
D gene: NA
clone size: NA
V gene: TRBV30

CDR3 DNA: TGTGCCACAATGGGCCCTGGCAGGGGCAATGAAAAACTGTTTTTT
CDR3 protein: CATMGPGRGNEKLFF
J gene: TRBJ1-4
D gene: NA
clone size: few
V gene: TRBV2

CDR3 DNA: TGTGCCACCAGCAGAGATGTGGGGACAGTAGTTGAGGAAAAACTGTTTTTT
CDR3 protein: CATSRDVGTVVEEKLFF
J gene: TRBJ1-4
D gene: TRBD1
clone size: few
V gene: TRBV15

CDR3 DNA: TGCAGCGTTGAAGTACCCAGGGTAGGTGACACTGAAGCTTTCTTT
CDR3 protein: CSVEVPRVGDTEAFF
J gene: TRBJ1-1
D gene: NA
clone size: NA
V gene: TRBV29-1

CDR3 DNA: TGTGCCAGCAGTGTGGGCTCCGAAAACATTCAGTACTTC
CDR3 protein: CASSVGSENIQYF
J gene: TRBJ2-4
D gene: NA
clone size: NA
V gene: TRBV2

CDR3 DNA: TGTGCCAGCAAGGCGGGACAGGGACGGGAGACCCAGTACTTC
CDR3 protein: CASKAGQGRETQYF
J gene: TRBJ2-5
D gene: TRBD1
clone size: NA
V gene: TRBV27

CDR3 DNA: TGTGCCAGCAGTTTATTGGCAGGGGCTCACGAGCAGTACTTC
CDR3 protein: CASSLLAGAHEQYF
J gene: TRBJ2-7
D gene: NA
clone size: NA
V gene: TRBV28

CDR3 DNA: TGTGCCAGCAGCTTAAGACAGGCTAACACCGGGGAGCTGTTTTTT
CDR3 protein: CASSLRQANTGELFF
J gene: TRBJ2-2
D gene: NA
clone size: NA
V gene: TRBV7-3

CDR3 DNA: TGCGCCAGCAGCCAACAGGGCCTGGGTAACTATGGCTACACCTTC
CDR3 protein: CASSQQGLGNYGYTF
J gene: TRBJ1-2
D gene: NA
clone size: once
V gene: TRBV4-3